This T cell receptor beta chain was identified during a study of blood T cell repertoires in COVID-19 (TCRdb year 2020). Study-level background: Collaborator samples came from the United States, Italy and Spain and covered acute and convalescent phases of COVID-19. The material from the prospective study consisted of cDNA or gDNA derived from T cells, B-cell-depleted T cells, or PBMCs. The dataset comprised deeply sampled blood TCRbeta repertoires from subjects exposed to, actively infected with, or recovered from COVID-19. The repertoires were released in a freely available public database meant as a resource for research on the immune response to SARS-CoV-2. The samples were drawn from the first 160 participants of the ongoing ImmuneRACE study and from some 1,300 subjects provided by 6 global collaborators. Sample metadata almost always included a de-identified subject ID, COVID-19 status, age in years and sex. Where available, HLA class I and class II types were obtained from metadata supplied by the sample provider rather than from assay-based typing. Study-wide findings and limitations: How much clinical and demographic metadata was included differed by source and by participant, and the metadata was provided uncurated.

TCRbeta CDR3 regions were amplified from genomic DNA using the immunoSEQ Assay, a bias-controlled multiplex PCR. The original pipeline was this. Within the assay, amplification of reference gene primers was used to estimate how many nucleated cells each sample contained. To quantify the absolute abundance of each unique TCRbeta CDR3 rearrangement, sequence reads were collapsed and filtered. For each sample, productive Simpson clonality was calculated as the square root of Simpson's diversity index across productive rearrangements. This immuneACCESS table, as held by TCRdb, lists in-frame sequences with V and J called but not all clones. Of the missing ones, under half trace to an unresolved V gene in checked studies; the others have no known cause. For V, J and clone size, that table is used; D and trimming come from the DNA. For this sample there are about 200,000 clones; roughly 80% appear just once. The ten largest account for roughly a tenth of the sample.

The collaborating institutions used their own protocols to collect whole blood in K2EDTA tubes. For TCRbeta analysis, collaborators shipped samples in one of three forms: frozen whole blood, isolated PBMCs, or DNA extracted from either of those sample types. CDR1 and CDR2 are drawn from the germline V gene: SGHTA, FQGNSA. The junction shows trimming of 5 bases on V and 8 bases on J, plus 22 bases between the germline ends. Reading from cysteine to phenylalanine, the CDR3 counts 16 amino acids. CDR3 DNA is the only sequence kept; it has 48 bases, read in frame from the first base. On this clone itself: It lacks a known antigen. Base qualities are not recorded, but no much larger clone differs from it by a single base.

This TCR came from a woman over 75 with acute or convalescent COVID-19. The chain uses TRBV7-2 and TRBJ2-1, and the D gene may be TRBD2, 6 bases matching. The specimen was peripheral blood. The CDR3 region has the sequence CASSRSTRAKRDEQFF. The DNA sequence reads TGTGCCAGCAGCCGCTCTACAAGGGCAAAGCGGGATGAGCAGTTCTTC.